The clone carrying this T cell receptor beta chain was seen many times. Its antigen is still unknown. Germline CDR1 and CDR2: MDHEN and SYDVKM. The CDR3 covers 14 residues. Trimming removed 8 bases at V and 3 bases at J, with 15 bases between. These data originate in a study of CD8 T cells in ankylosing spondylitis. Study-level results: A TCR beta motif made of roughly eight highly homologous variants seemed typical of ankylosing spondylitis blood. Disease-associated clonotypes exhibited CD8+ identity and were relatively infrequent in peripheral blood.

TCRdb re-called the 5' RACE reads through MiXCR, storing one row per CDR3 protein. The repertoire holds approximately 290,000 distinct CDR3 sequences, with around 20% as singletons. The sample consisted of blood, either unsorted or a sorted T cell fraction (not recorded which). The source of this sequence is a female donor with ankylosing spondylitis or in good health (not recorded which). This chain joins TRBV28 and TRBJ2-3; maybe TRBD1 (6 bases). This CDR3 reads CASRSGVATDTQYF. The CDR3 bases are TGTGCCAGCCGATCAGGGGTGGCGACAGATACGCAGTATTTT. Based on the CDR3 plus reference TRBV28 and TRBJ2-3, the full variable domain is DVKVTQSSRYLVKRTGEKVFLECVQDMDHENMFWYRQDPGLGLRLIYFSYDVKMKEKGDIPEGYSVSREKKERFSLILESASTNQTSMYLCASRSGVATDTQYFGPGTRLTVL.